These T cell receptor beta chains were read from a single sample in a study of CD8+CD57+ T cells in acquired aplastic anemia. Via MiXCR, TCRdb re-called the reads, giving one row per CDR3 protein. The data show 200,000 to 250,000 distinct CDR3 sequences, 65% seen once. The sample taken for sequencing was sorted CD4+, CD8+, or CD8+CD57+ T cells (not recorded which) from PBMCs. The receptors come from a human donor with aplastic anemia. Each CDR3 is given with its conserved first and last residue. The order of the fields is J gene, clone size, D gene, V gene, CDR3 DNA, CDR3 protein. A D gene is named only where the DNA matches it firmly. For some rows the clone size is stated as once, few or many, or as a class when expanded; others skip it.

TRBJ2-4	-	-	TRBV5-8	TGTGCCAGCAGCTTGGGGGGTTTAGCCAAAAACATTCAGTACTTC	CASSLGGLAKNIQYF
TRBJ2-7	-	TRBD2	TRBV20-1	TGCAGTGGCGAAGGGGAGGGGCAGTACTTC	CSGEGEGQYF
TRBJ1-5	-	-	TRBV19	TGTGCCAGTAGGGACAGCGACTATAGCAATCAGCCCCAGCATTTT	CASRDSDYSNQPQHF
TRBJ2-7	few	TRBD1	TRBV24-1	TGTGCCACCAGTAGCCGAGGCCACGGGACAGGGGGGCACGAGCAGTACTTC	CATSSRGHGTGGHEQYF
TRBJ2-7	-	-	TRBV12-3/TRBV12-4	TGTGCCAGCAGTCAAACTAGGAGGGGGCAGTACTTC	CASSQTRRGQYF
TRBJ2-1	few	TRBD2	TRBV7-3	TGTGCCAGCAGTTTATTGGCGGGAGGCCCCAATGAGCAGTTCTTC	CASSLLAGGPNEQFF
TRBJ2-3	-	TRBD2	TRBV7-7	TGTGCTAGCAGCCCCAGCGGGGGTGGCACAGATACGCAGTATTTT	CASSPSGGGTDTQYF
TRBJ2-1	-	-	TRBV12-3/TRBV12-4	TGTGCCAGCAGTCCCGACCTTGCCGCTGGGCAGTTCTTC	CASSPDLAAGQFF
TRBJ2-1	-	TRBD2	TRBV2	TGTGCCAGCAGTGAAGTCAGCGGGGGGGCCAATGAGCAGTTCTTC	CASSEVSGGANEQFF
TRBJ1-3	few	-	TRBV19	TGTGCCAGTAGTATGTTGATAAGCTCTGGAAACACCATATATTTT	CASSMLISSGNTIYF
TRBJ2-3	many	TRBD1	TRBV6-5	TGTGCCAGCAGTTACCTGACAGGGGGCGCAGATACGCAGTATTTT	CASSYLTGGADTQYF
TRBJ2-5	-	-	TRBV7-3	TGTGCCAGCAGCCCCTTCCATAGAGGAGAGACCCAGTACTTC	CASSPFHRGETQYF
TRBJ2-1	-	TRBD2	TRBV29-1	TGCAGCGTAGTACTAGCGGGGAGCTCCTACAATGAGCAGTTCTTC	CSVVLAGSSYNEQFF
TRBJ2-7	-	-	TRBV5-1	TGCGCCAGCAGCTTGGTCGGGTATGACGAGCAGTACTTC	CASSLVGYDEQYF
TRBJ1-1	-	-	TRBV5-6	TGTGCCAGCAGCTTTCAGGGGTATCGCTCGAACACTGAAGCTTTCTTT	CASSFQGYRSNTEAFF
TRBJ2-7	-	-	TRBV7-6	TGTGCCAGCAGCTTAGATGTGGACGAGCAGTACTTC	CASSLDVDEQYF
TRBJ2-1	-	TRBD2	TRBV7-3	TGTGCCAGCAGCTCCCCAGCGGGAGGATATAATGAGCAGTTCTTC	CASSSPAGGYNEQFF
TRBJ2-5	-	TRBD1	TRBV24-1	TGTGCCACCAGAACAAGACAGGGCCGGGAGACCCAGTACTTC	CATRTRQGRETQYF
TRBJ1-5	-	-	TRBV14	TGTGCCAGCAGCCAAACCACAGGGACGCCCCAGCATTTT	CASSQTTGTPQHF
TRBJ2-7	-	-	TRBV9	TGTGCCAGCAGCGGCGACAACCTCTCCTACGAGCAGTACTTC	CASSGDNLSYEQYF
TRBJ2-7	few	-	TRBV7-8	TGTGCCAGCAGCTTCCTGACGGGGGCTGAGTACTACGAGCAGTACTTC	CASSFLTGAEYYEQYF
TRBJ1-6	-	-	TRBV20-1	TGCAGTGCTACCGATATACCGAGGGGCATTGGCTCACCCCTCCACTTT	CSATDIPRGIGSPLHF
TRBJ2-3	-	TRBD2	TRBV20-1	TGCAGTGCTAGGTGGACTAGCGATACGCAGTATTTT	CSARWTSDTQYF
TRBJ2-7	-	TRBD2	TRBV20-1	TGCAGTGCTAGCGGCCTGATGGCGGGAGGGTTCTACGAGCAGTACTTC	CSASGLMAGGFYEQYF
TRBJ2-7	-	TRBD1	TRBV11-2	TGTGCCAGCAGCCTGGACAGGGCTAGGGACGAGCAGTACTTC	CASSLDRARDEQYF
TRBJ2-2	once	TRBD2	TRBV2	TGTGCCAGCAGTGAAACTAGCGGGAATGGGGAGCTGTTTTTT	CASSETSGNGELFF
TRBJ2-1	-	TRBD2	TRBV19	TGTGCCAGTAGTAGAGGGGGACTAGCGGGAGGATTCTATGAGCAGTTCTTC	CASSRGGLAGGFYEQFF
TRBJ1-5	many	TRBD1	TRBV6-1	TGTGCCAGCCTATTCAGGGGGAGCAATCAGCCCCAGCATTTT	CASLFRGSNQPQHF
TRBJ2-7	-	-	TRBV7-9	TGTGCCAGCAGTTCGATGGACTACGAGCAGTACTTC	CASSSMDYEQYF
TRBJ2-5	-	-	TRBV24-1	TGTGCCACCAGTGATCCCGCCGGGTCAGAGACCCAGTACTTC	CATSDPAGSETQYF
TRBJ2-3	-	-	TRBV10-3	TGTGCCATCAGTGAGACGCCCTCAGATACGCAGTATTTT	CAISETPSDTQYF
TRBJ1-1	-	-	TRBV5-1	TGCGCCAGCAGCTTGGATGCAGGCTCGGGGACTGAAGCTTTCTTT	CASSLDAGSGTEAFF
TRBJ1-2	-	-	TRBV9	TGTGCCAGCAGCGTAGGAGTAGACTATGGCTACACCTTC	CASSVGVDYGYTF
TRBJ1-6	many	TRBD1	TRBV10-3	TGTGCCATCAGTGGGAGCAGGGGGCATTCACCCCTCCACTTT	CAISGSRGHSPLHF
TRBJ2-5	-	-	TRBV20-1	TGCAGTGCTGGGACGGGGGTGGGGGAGACCCAGTACTTC	CSAGTGVGETQYF
TRBJ1-2	-	-	TRBV29-1	TGCAGCGTTGATGGGGGGGGAGGGGACGGCTACACCTTC	CSVDGGGGDGYTF
TRBJ2-3	many	TRBD2	TRBV4-1	TGCGCCAGCAGCCAACGGACTAGCTCAGTCTCAGATACGCAGTATTTT	CASSQRTSSVSDTQYF
TRBJ2-1	-	TRBD2	TRBV20-1	TGCAGTGCTAGAATGGGGGGGGGATACAATGAGCAGTTCTTC	CSARMGGGYNEQFF